What follows describes a single T cell receptor (beta chain). As yet, its antigen is unknown. CDR1 is LGHDT, CDR2 YNNKEL, per germline (reference sequence). The CDR3 is 14 amino acids. V lost 5 bases and J 5 bases, leaving 15 bases between the germline ends. This sample stems from a study of response to subunit inactivated influenza vaccine. Study conclusions and caveats: The authors suggested that every seasonal influenza vaccination recruits few new T cells.

In TCRdb, the RT-PCR reads were re-called with MiXCR into one record per CDR3 protein. The repertoire consists of approximately 490,000 distinct CDR3 sequences, with roughly 7.6% occurring once and the leading ten covering about 12%. The V gene is TRBV3-1, the J gene TRBJ2-5; the D gene is possibly TRBD2 (6 bases). This specimen was PBMCs from blood, taken around 25 months after vaccination. This receptor was taken from a man aged 45 to 70 who received an inactivated influenza vaccine. The CDR3 DNA reads TGTGCCAGCAGCATGGGGGAGGTGGCGGAGACCCAGTACTTC. As protein: CASSMGEVAETQYF.